This is a list of T cell receptor beta chains from one sample in a study of blood T cell repertoires in COVID-19. Libraries were prepared by immunoSEQ multiplex PCR; TCRdb keeps only in-frame clonotypes and omits some of them. The sample has some 250,000 clones, 75% to 85% seen once; the top ten hold 6% to 8%. Specimen: peripheral blood. These receptor sequences come from a woman aged 80 or over with COVID-19, enrolled during active disease. Each CDR3 is given with its conserved first and last residue. Fields, in order: clone size, V gene, D gene, J gene, CDR3 protein, CDR3 DNA. The D gene is left open where the match is weak. Clone size is not always given. Where it is, it says once, few, many or a class for expanded clones.

>.|TRBV6-2/TRBV6-3|TRBD1|TRBJ2-3
CASSTTTTGGTQYF
TGTGCCAGCAGTACTACAACTACAGGGGGCACGCAGTATTTT
>.|TRBV5-5|.|TRBJ2-3
CASSQTPQNQYF
TGTGCCAGCAGCCAAACGCCCCAGAATCAGTATTTT
>few|TRBV27|TRBD1|TRBJ1-2
CASSSGQVVNYGYTF
TGTGCCAGCAGTTCGGGACAGGTCGTTAACTATGGCTACACCTTC
>.|TRBV21-1|.|TRBJ2-1
CASIFRGSTSEQFF
TGTGCCAGCATCTTCCGCGGGAGTACTAGTGAGCAGTTCTTC
>.|TRBV6-1|.|TRBJ2-7
CASSEALRSRGEQYF
TGTGCCAGCAGTGAAGCGCTTCGGAGTAGGGGCGAGCAGTACTTC
>.|TRBV19|TRBD1|TRBJ2-7
CASSPSDRGTVHEQYF
TGTGCCAGTAGTCCCTCAGACAGGGGGACCGTCCACGAGCAGTACTTC
>.|TRBV28|TRBD2|TRBJ2-7
CASNPGVAGVNEQYF
TGTGCCAGCAATCCCGGAGTAGCGGGAGTTAACGAGCAGTACTTC
>.|TRBV20-1|.|TRBJ1-1
CSASPDTEAFF
TGCAGTGCTAGTCCCGACACTGAAGCTTTCTTT
>.|TRBV19|TRBD2|TRBJ2-2
CASSIREGLTGELFF
TGTGCCAGTAGTATACGGGAGGGCCTCACCGGGGAGCTGTTTTTT
>.|TRBV20-1|.|TRBJ1-2
CSASWGGAGYGYTF
TGCAGTGCTAGTTGGGGGGGCGCAGGCTATGGCTACACCTTC
>.|TRBV24-1|TRBD1|TRBJ2-1
CATSDSGQGNEQFF
TGTGCCACCAGTGATTCAGGACAGGGCAATGAGCAGTTCTTC
>.|TRBV18|.|TRBJ2-2
CASSPPPQGKLFF
TGTGCCAGCTCACCACCGCCTCAGGGAAAGCTGTTTTTT
>.|TRBV28|TRBD2|TRBJ2-7
CASSGARLAGGNEQYF
TGTGCCAGCAGTGGGGCCCGACTAGCGGGAGGAAACGAGCAGTACTTC
>once|TRBV3-1/TRBV3-2|.|TRBJ2-7
CASSQDPSRGGEQYF
TGTGCCAGCAGCCAAGATCCGAGCCGAGGCGGCGAGCAGTACTTC
>.|TRBV12-5|TRBD1|TRBJ1-6
CASGLVPGQSGSPLHF
TGTGCTAGTGGTTTGGTGCCGGGACAGTCGGGGTCACCCCTCCACTTT
>.|TRBV28|.|TRBJ1-5
CASSLDRSGNQPQHF
TGTGCCAGCAGCCTCGACAGGTCTGGCAATCAGCCCCAGCATTTT
>.|TRBV19|TRBD1|TRBJ2-7
CASSISGTGAFREQYF
TGTGCCAGTAGTATATCCGGGACAGGCGCTTTTCGGGAGCAGTACTTC